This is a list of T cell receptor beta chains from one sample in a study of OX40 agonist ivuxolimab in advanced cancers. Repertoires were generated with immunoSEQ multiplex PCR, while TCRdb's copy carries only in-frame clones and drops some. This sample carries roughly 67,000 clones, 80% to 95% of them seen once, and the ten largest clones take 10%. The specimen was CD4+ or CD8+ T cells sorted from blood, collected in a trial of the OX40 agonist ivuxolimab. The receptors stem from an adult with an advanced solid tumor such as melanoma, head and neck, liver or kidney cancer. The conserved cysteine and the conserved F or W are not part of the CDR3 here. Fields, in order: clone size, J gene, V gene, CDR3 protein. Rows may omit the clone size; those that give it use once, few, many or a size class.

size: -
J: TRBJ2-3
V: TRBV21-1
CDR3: ASSPHGGGETDTQY

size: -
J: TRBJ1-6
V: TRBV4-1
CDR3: ASSQDSTTYNSPLH

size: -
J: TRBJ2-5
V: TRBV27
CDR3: ASSFSPVGTQY

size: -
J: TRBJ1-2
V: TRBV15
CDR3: ATSSVTGINGYT

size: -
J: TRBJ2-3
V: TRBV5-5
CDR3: ASSEPPLPGTDTQY

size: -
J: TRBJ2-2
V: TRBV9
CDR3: ASSVVSGELF

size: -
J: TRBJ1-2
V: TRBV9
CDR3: ASSAGQGANYGYT

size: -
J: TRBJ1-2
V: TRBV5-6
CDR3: ASSTRQGSNYGYT

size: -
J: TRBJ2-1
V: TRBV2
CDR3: AREAFPGEQF

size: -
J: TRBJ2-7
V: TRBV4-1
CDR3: ASSSWEHYEQY

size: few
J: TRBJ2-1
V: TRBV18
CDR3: ASSPRDRGDNEQF

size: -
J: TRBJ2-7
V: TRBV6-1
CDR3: ASSERRESDLEQY

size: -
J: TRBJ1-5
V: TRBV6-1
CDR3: ASSEGRERGNQPQH

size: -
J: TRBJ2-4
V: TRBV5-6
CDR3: ASSLGLAGADLDIQY

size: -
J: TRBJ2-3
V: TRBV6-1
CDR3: ASSEDLAGETDTQY

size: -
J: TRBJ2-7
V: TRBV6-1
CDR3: ASSPTGLGLEEQY

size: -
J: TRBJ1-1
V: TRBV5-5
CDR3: ASSSDRGFGSTEAF

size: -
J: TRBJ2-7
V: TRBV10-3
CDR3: AISEKGQGPD

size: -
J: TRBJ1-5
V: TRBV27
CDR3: ASSSRQGTPGPQH

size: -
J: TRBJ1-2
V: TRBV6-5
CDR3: ASRQAPNYGYT

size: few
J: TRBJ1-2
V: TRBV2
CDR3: ASRLDRVDYGYT

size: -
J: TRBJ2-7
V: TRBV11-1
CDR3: ASSLPGQGYEQY

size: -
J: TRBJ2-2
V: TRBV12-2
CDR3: ASRFVGQGAGTGELF

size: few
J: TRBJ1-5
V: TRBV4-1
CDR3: ASSQVRGGQPQH

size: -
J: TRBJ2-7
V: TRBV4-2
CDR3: ASSQDQAKMGYEQY

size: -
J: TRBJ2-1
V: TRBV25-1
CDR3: ASSVLAGGDNEQF

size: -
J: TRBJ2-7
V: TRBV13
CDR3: ASSATWTTPGLAGGPLEQY

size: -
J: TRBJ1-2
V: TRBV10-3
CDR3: AISESEGVYGYT

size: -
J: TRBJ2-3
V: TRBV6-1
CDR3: ATRQGTDTQY

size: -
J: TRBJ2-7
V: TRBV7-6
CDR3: ASSLAGAGNYEQY

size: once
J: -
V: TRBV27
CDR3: ASSLGGLSEQY

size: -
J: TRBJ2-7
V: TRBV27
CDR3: ASSPRGVVAYEQY

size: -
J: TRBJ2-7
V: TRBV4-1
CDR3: ASSQAGGHEQY

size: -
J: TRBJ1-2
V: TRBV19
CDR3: ASSMFVWNNYGYT

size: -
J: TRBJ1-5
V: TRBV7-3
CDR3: ASSLTARQGNNQPQH

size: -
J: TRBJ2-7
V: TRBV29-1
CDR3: SVEQRGAYEQY

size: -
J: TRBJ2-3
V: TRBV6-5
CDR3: ASSYSGLEYADTQY

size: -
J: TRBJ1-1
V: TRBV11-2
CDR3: ASSLADSGATEAF

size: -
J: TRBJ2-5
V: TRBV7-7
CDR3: ASSFGPTGLETQY

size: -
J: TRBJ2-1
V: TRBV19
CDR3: ASSIFSGGEGEQF

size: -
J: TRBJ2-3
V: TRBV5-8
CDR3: ASSLLLTDTQY

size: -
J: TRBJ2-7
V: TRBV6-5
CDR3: ASSYGAGTASYEQY

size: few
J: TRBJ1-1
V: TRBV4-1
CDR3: ASSWTLLNTEAF

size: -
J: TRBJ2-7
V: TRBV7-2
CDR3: ASSLAGGAEQY

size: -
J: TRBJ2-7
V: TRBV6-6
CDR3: ASTSTGGYEQY

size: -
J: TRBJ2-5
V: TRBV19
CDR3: ASSIGRGGRETQY

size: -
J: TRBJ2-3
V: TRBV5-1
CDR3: ASSGGTSHSTDTQY

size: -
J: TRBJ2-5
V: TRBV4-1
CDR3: ASSQVGVGGGAQETQY

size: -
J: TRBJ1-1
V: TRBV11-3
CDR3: ASSLAR

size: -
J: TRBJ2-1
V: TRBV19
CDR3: ASRTSGSYNEQF